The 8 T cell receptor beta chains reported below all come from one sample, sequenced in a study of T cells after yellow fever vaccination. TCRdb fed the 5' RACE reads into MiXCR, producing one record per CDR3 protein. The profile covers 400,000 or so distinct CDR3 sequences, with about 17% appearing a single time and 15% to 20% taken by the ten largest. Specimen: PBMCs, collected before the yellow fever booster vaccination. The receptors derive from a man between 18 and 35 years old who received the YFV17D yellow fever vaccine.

For the CDR3, the DNA is TGCAGCGTTGAGCTTACTACAGCTCAAGAGACCCAGTACTTC. It translates to CSVELTTAQETQYF. The chain recombines TRBV29-1 with TRBJ2-5; D is unclear. With 3 bases removed from V and 2 bases from J, the gap between germline ends came to 13 bases. The CDR3 totals 14 residues. Germline V gene lookup returns CDR1 SQVTM and CDR2 ANQGSEA. The full variable domain, completed using reference TRBV29-1 and TRBJ2-5, is SAVISQKPSRDICQRGTSLTIQCQVDSQVTMMFWYRQQPGQSLTLIATANQGSEATYESGFVIDKFPISRPNLTFSTLTVSNMSPEDSSIYLCSVELTTAQETQYFGPGTRLLVL.

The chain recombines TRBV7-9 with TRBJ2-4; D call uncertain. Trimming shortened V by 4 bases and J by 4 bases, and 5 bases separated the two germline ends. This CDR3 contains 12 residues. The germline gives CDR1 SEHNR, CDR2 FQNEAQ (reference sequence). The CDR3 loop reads CASSSLKNIQYF. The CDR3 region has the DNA TGTGCCAGCAGCTCCTTAAAAAACATTCAGTACTTC.

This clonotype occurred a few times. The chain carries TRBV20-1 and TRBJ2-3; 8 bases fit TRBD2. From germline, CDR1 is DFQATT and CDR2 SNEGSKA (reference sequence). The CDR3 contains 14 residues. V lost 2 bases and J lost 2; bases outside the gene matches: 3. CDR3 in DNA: TGCAGTGCTAGAAAGCGGGGGAACACAGATACGCAGTATTTT. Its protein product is CSARKRGNTDTQYF.

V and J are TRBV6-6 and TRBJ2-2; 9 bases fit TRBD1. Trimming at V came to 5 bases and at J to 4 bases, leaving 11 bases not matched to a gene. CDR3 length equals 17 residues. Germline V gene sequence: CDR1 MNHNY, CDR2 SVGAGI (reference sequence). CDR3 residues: CASSRPARQGVTGELFF. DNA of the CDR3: TGTGCCAGCAGTCGACCAGCTCGACAGGGGGTCACCGGGGAGCTGTTTTTT.

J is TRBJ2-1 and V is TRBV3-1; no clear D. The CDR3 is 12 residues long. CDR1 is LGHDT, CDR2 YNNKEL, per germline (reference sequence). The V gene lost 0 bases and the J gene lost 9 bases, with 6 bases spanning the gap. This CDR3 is CASSQDYREQFF. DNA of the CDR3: TGTGCCAGCAGCCAAGATTATCGTGAGCAGTTCTTC.

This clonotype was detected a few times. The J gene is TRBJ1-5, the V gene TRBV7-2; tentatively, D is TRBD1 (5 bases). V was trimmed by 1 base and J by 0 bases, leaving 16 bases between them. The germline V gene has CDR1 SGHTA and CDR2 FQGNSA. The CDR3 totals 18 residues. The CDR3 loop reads CASSLVGREYHSNQPQHF. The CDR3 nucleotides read TGTGCCAGCAGCTTAGTCGGCAGGGAGTACCATAGCAATCAGCCCCAGCATTTT.

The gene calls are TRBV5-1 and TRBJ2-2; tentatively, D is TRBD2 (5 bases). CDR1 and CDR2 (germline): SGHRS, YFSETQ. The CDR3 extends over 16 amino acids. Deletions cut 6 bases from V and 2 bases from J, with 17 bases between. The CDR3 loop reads CASNAGLLKNTGELFF. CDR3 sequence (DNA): TGCGCCAGCAATGCAGGACTTCTTAAAAACACCGGGGAGCTGTTTTTT.

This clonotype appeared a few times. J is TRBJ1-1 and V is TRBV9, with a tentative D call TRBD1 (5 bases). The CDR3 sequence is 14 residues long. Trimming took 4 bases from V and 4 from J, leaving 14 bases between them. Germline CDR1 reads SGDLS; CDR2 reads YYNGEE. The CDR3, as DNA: TGTGCCAGCAGCACCCCCGGGGGGGGCACTGAAGCTTTCTTT. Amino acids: CASSTPGGGTEAFF.